This entry lists 10 T cell receptor beta chains sequenced from one sample in a study of cytomegalovirus exposure and HLA in healthy donors (dated by TCRdb to the late 2010s). Receptor libraries were prepared by the immunoSEQ multiplex PCR assay. For the multiplex PCR, a mixture combining 60 forward primers for TCR Vbeta segments and 13 reverse primers for TCR Jbeta segments was used. The immuneACCESS repertoire file appears here via TCRdb, limited to in-frame rearrangements. These files lack a portion of the clones; in checked studies, under half of the deficit traces to unresolved V genes, and the cause of the others is not known. The sample has around 83,000 clones on record, 78% of them singletons. 4.4% of the sample is taken by the ten largest. Sequences were obtained from PBMCs. These receptors were obtained from a male donor in good health and CMV-seropositive.

The chain is built from TRBV6-5 and TRBJ2-1, with 11 positions matching TRBD1. Germline V gene lookup returns CDR1 MNHEY and CDR2 SVGAGI. This CDR3 has 15 residues. After removal of 3 bases from V and 8 bases from J, the junction contained 6 bases not matched to a gene. The CDR3 DNA reads TGTGCCAGCAGTTATCGGACAGGGGGCTCGGATGAGCAGTTCTTC. This sequence encodes CASSYRTGGSDEQFF.

V gene TRBV29-1 combines with J gene TRBJ1-2; D remains unclear. Trimming removed 4 bases at V and 1 base at J, with 22 bases between. CDR1 is SQVTM, CDR2 ANQGSEA, per germline. This CDR3 has 17 amino acids. The CDR3 bases are TGCAGCGTTGGACCGGAAACAGACAATCCTATTAACTATGGCTACACCTTC. Translating it yields CSVGPETDNPINYGYTF.

The chain has TRBV6-1 and TRBJ1-1; D remains unclear. CDR3 length: 13 residues. CDR1 and CDR2 (germline): MNHNS, SASEGT. V was shortened by 10 bases and J by 1 base, with 13 bases between the two germline ends. CDR3 sequence reads: CAIGSLWNTEAFF. CDR3 sequence (DNA): TGTGCCATCGGTTCACTCTGGAACACTGAAGCTTTCTTT.

This rearrangement joins TRBV19 to TRBJ1-2; D gene uncertain. The CDR3 consists of 13 residues. V shed 3 bases and J shed 7 bases, with 12 bases lying between them. Germline V gene sequence: CDR1 LNHDA, CDR2 SQIVND (reference sequence). The CDR3: CASSIRGVGGYTF. As DNA, the CDR3 is TGTGCCAGTAGTATCCGGGGTGTAGGTGGCTACACCTTC.

The gene calls are TRBV7-2 and TRBJ1-3; no reliable D call. The ends were cut back, 2 bases at V and 1 base at J, with 12 bases in the middle. Germline CDR1 reads SGHTA; CDR2 reads FQGNSA. The CDR3 is made up of 16 amino acids. The CDR3, as DNA: TGTGCCAGCAGCTTATACAGCTTTTCGTCTGGAAACACCATATATTTT. It yields the protein CASSLYSFSSGNTIYF.

This chain links TRBV19 with TRBJ2-7; 8 bases match TRBD1. V was pared by 4 bases and J by 0 bases, with 5 bases of the junction left unmatched. This CDR3 is 15 amino acids long. Germline V gene lookup returns CDR1 LNHDA and CDR2 SQIVND (reference sequence). CDR3 loop: CASSTRTGISYEQYF. DNA of the CDR3: TGTGCCAGTAGTACGCGGACAGGGATCTCCTACGAGCAGTACTTC.

Only a few counts were recorded for this clone. This chain links TRBV5-4 with TRBJ2-6, with D perhaps matching TRBD1 (6 bases). Trimming cost V 4 bases and J 1 base, with 9 bases left between them. Germline V gives CDR1 SGHNT, CDR2 YYREEE (reference sequence). The CDR3 has 15 amino acids. CDR3 nucleotides: TGTGCCAGCAGCGAACAGGGATCTGGGGCCAACGTCCTGACTTTC. Its protein is CASSEQGSGANVLTF.

CDR3 loop: CASSPEQGGLGQPQHF. The CDR3, as DNA: TGCGCCAGCAGCCCGGAGCAAGGCGGGCTAGGTCAGCCCCAGCATTTT. The J gene is TRBJ1-5, the V gene TRBV4-1, with D unresolved. The V and J ends lost 4 bases and 6 bases respectively, with 19 bases between them. CDR1 MGHRA and CDR2 YSYEKL come from the germline V gene. The length of the CDR3 is 16 residues.

The chain couples TRBV5-1 to TRBJ2-2, with 9 nucleotides matching TRBD2. Unmatched junction bases numbered 11, after V lost 2 bases and J lost 3 bases. This CDR3 has 18 residues. Germline V gene data show CDR1 as SGHRS and CDR2 as YFSETQ. Here the CDR3 DNA reads TGCGCCAGCAGCTTAAGAGGCGGGGGGGCCTTGTACACCGGGGAGCTGTTTTTT. Its translation: CASSLRGGGALYTGELFF.

The V and J genes are TRBV13 and TRBJ2-1; the match to TRBD1 covers 9 bases. The CDR3 has 17 residues. V lost 7 bases and J lost 8; bases outside the gene matches: 18. Per germline, CDR1 PRHDT and CDR2 FYEKMQ (reference sequence). CDR3 sequence: CASTPEAGTGKSDEQFF. The CDR3 bases are TGTGCCAGCACCCCTGAGGCGGGGACAGGGAAGTCCGATGAGCAGTTCTTC.